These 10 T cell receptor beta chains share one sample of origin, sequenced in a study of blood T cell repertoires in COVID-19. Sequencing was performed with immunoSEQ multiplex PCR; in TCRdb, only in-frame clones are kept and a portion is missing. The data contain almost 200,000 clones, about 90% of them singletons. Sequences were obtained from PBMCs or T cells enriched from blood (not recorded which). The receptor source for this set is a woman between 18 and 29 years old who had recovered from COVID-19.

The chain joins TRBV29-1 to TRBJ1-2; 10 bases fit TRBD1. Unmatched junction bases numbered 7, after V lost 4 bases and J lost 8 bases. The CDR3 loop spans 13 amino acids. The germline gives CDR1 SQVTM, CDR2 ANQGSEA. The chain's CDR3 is CSVGGDRGQGYTF. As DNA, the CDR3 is TGCAGCGTTGGGGGCGACAGGGGGCAAGGCTACACCTTC.

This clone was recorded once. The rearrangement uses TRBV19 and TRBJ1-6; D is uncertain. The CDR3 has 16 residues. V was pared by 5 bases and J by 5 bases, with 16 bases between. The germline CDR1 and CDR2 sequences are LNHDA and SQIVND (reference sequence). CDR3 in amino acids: CASSPPPGRNNSPLHF. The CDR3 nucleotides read TGTGCCAGTAGTCCCCCTCCAGGTAGAAATAATTCACCCCTCCACTTT. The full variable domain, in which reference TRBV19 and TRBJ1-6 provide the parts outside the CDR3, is DGGITQSPKYLFRKEGQNVTLSCEQNLNHDAMYWYRQDPGQGLRLIYYSQIVNDFQKGDIAEGYSVSREKKESFPLTVTSAQKNPTAFYLCASSPPPGRNNSPLHFGNGTRLTVT.

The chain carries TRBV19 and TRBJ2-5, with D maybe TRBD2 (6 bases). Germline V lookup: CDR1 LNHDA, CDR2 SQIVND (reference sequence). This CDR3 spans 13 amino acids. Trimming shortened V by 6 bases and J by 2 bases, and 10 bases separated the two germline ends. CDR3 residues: CASSRDSQETQYF. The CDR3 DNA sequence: TGTGCCAGTAGCCGGGACTCGCAAGAGACCCAGTACTTC.

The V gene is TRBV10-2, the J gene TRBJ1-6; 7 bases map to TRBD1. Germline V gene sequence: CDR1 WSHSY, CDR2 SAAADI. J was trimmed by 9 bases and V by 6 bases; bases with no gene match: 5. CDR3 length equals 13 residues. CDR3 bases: TGCGCCAGCAGGACAGGGACCGGTTCACCCCTCCACTTT. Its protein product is CASRTGTGSPLHF.

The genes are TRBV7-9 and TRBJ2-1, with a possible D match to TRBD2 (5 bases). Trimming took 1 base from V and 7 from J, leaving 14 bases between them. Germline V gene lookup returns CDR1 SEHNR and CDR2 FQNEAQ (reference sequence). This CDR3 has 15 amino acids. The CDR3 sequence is CASSLDLTSNNEQFF. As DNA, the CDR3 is TGTGCCAGCAGCTTAGATTTAACTAGTAATAATGAGCAGTTCTTC.

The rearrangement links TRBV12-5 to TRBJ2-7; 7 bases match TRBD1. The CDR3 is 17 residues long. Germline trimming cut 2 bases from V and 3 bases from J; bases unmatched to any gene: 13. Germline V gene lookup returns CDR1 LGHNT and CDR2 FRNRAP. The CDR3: CASGLPHLNRGGYEQYF. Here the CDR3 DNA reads TGTGCTAGTGGTTTGCCACACCTCAACAGGGGCGGCTACGAGCAGTACTTC. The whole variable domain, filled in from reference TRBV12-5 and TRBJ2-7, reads DARVTQTPRHKVTEMGQEVTMRCQPILGHNTVFWYRQTMMQGLELLAYFRNRAPLDDSGMPKDRFSAEMPDATLATLKIQPSEPRDSAVYFCASGLPHLNRGGYEQYFGPGTRLTVT.

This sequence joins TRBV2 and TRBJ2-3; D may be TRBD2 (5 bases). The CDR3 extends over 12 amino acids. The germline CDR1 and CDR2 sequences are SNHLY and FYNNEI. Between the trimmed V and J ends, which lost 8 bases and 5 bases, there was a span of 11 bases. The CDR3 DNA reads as TGTGCCAGCGCGCGGGCCGAAGATACGCAGTATTTT. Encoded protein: CASARAEDTQYF. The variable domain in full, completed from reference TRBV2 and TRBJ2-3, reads EPEVTQTPSHQVTQMGQEVILRCVPISNHLYFYWYRQILGQKVEFLVSFYNNEISEKSEIFDDQFSVERPDGSNFTLKIRSTKLEDSAMYFCASARAEDTQYFGPGTRLTVL.

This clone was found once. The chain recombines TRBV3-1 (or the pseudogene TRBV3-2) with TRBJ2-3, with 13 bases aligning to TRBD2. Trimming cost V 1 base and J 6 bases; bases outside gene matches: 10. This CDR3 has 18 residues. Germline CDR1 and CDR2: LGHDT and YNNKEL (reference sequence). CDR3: CASSQGTPGLAGLDTQYF. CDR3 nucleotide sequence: TGTGCCAGCAGCCAAGGAACCCCGGGACTAGCGGGGTTGGATACGCAGTATTTT.

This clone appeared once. The CDR3 spells CASSRDRGNTIYF. In DNA form, the CDR3 reads TGTGCCAGCAGCCGGGACAGGGGAAACACCATATATTTT. This sequence joins TRBV6-5 and TRBJ1-3; 8 bases align to TRBD1. This CDR3 comprises 13 residues. Germline CDR1 is MNHEY and CDR2 is SVGAGI. The V and J ends lost 6 bases and 4 bases, in that order; junction bases with no gene match: 2.

The CDR3 spells CASSPRYAGTEAFF. CDR3 DNA: TGTGCCAGCAGCCCACGTTACGCAGGCACTGAAGCTTTCTTT. The gene calls are TRBV7-9 and TRBJ1-1; D call uncertain. This CDR3 region has 14 residues. Trimming stripped 5 bases from V and 4 bases from J, with 14 bases between. CDR1 is SEHNR, CDR2 FQNEAQ, per germline (reference sequence).